This TCR beta chain derives from a study of siplizumab effects on memory and regulatory T cells. The CDR3 length is 14 residues. Germline values: CDR1 MNHEY, CDR2 SMNVEV (reference sequence). The V segment lost 5 bases and the J segment 4 bases; nucleotides outside the gene matches: 7. TCRdb's table, derived via immunoSEQ multiplex PCR, lists solely in-frame clones and lacks some. Of tens of thousands of clones in the sample, roughly 87% are singletons; the top ten hold less than 0.35%. This TCR derives from a human donor in good health. V usage is TRBV27 and J usage is TRBJ1-2; TRBD1 matches at 7 bases. What was sequenced was naive CD8+ T cells sorted from blood. The CDR3: CASSPGTAVYGYTF. For the CDR3, the DNA is TGTGCCAGCAGTCCCGGGACAGCTGTCTATGGCTACACCTTC.